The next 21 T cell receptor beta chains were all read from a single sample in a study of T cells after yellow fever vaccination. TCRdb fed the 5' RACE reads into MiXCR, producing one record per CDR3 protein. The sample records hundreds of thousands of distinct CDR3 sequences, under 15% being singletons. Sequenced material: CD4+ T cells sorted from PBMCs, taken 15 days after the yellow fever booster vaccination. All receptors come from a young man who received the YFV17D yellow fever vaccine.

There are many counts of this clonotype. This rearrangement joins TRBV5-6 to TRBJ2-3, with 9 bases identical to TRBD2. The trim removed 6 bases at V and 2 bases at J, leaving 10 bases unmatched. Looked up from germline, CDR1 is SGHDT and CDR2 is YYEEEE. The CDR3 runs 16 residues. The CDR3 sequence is CASTLGERGATDTQYF. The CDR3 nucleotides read TGTGCCAGCACCCTGGGGGAGCGGGGGGCCACAGATACGCAGTATTTT.

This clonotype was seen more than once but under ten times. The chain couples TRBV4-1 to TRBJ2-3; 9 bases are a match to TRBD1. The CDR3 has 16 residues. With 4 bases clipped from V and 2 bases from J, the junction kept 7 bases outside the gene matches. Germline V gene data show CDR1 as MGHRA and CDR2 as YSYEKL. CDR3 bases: TGCGCCAGCAGCCGGAGGTGGACAGGGGACACAGATACGCAGTATTTT. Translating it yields CASSRRWTGDTDTQYF.

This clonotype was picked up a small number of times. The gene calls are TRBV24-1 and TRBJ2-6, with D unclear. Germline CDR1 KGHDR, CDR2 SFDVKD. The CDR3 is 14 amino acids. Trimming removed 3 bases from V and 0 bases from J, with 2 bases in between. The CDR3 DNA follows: TGTGCCACCAGTGATAGCTCTGGGGCCAACGTCCTGACTTTC. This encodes CATSDSSGANVLTF.

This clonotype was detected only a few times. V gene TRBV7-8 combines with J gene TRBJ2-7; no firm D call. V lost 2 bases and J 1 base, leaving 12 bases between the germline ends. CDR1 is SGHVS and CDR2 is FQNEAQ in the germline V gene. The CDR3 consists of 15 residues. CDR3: CASSLSWASSYEQYF. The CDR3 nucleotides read TGTGCCAGCAGCTTAAGTTGGGCTTCTTCCTACGAGCAGTACTTC.

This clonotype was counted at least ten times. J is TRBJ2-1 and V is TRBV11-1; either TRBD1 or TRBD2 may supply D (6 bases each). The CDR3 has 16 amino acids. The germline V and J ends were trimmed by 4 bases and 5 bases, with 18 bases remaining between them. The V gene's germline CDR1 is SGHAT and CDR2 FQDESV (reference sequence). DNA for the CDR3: TGTGCCAGCAGCTGGAAATCTAGGGGGGCCCACAATGAGCAGTTCTTC. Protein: CASSWKSRGAHNEQFF.

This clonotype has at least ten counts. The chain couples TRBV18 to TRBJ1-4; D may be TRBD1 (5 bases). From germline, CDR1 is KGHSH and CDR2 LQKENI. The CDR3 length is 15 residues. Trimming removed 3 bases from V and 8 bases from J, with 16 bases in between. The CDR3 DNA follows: TGTGCCAGCTCACCCGGGACCTGGGGAATCGAAAAACTGTTTTTT. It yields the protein CASSPGTWGIEKLFF.

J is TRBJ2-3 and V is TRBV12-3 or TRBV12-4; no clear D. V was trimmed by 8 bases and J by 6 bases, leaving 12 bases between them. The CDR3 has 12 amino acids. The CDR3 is CASASERDTQYF. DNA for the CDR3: TGTGCCAGCGCTTCGGAGAGGGATACGCAGTATTTT.

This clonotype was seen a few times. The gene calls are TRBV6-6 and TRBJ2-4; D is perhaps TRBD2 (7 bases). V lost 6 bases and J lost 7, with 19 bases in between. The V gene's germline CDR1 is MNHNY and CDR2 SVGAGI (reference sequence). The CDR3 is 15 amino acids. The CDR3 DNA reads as TGTGCCAGCAGAGGGGGGGTCGGGAATAGCAACATTCAGTACTTC. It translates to CASRGGVGNSNIQYF.

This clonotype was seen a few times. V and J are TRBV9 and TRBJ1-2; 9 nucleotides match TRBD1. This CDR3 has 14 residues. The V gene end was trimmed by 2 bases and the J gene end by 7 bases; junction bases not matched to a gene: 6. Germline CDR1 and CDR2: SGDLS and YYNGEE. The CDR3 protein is CASSVGDRGTGYTF. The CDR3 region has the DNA TGTGCCAGCAGCGTGGGTGACAGGGGGACTGGCTACACCTTC. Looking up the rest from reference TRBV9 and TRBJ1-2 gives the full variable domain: DSGVTQTPKHLITATGQRVTLRCSPRSGDLSVYWYQQSLDQGLQFLIQYYNGEERAKGNILERFSAQQFPDLHSELNLSSLELGDSALYFCASSVGDRGTGYTFGSGTRLTVV.

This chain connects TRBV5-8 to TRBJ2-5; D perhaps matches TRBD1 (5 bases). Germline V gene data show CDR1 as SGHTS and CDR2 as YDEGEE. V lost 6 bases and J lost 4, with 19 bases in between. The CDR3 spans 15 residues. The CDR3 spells CASMTTGSLLETQYF. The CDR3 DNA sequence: TGTGCCAGCATGACCACAGGTTCCCTGTTAGAGACCCAGTACTTC.

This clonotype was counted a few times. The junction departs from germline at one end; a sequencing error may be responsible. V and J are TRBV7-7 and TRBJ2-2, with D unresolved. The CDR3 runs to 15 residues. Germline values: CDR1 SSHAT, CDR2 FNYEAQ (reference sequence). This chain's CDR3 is CASSLGPSKAGELFF. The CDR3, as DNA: TGTGCTAGCAGCTTAGGCCCTTCCAAGGCCGGGGAGCTGTTTTTT.

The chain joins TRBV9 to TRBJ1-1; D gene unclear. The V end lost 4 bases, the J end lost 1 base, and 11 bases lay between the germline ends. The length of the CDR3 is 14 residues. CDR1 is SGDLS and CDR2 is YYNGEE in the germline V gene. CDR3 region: CASSFLDSNTEAFF. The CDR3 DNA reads TGTGCCAGCAGCTTTCTAGACTCGAACACTGAAGCTTTCTTT.

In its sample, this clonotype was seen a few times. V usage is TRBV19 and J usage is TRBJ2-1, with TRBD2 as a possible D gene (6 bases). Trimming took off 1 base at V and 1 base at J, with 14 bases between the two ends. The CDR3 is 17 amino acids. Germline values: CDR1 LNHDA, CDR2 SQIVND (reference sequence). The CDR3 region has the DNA TGTGCCAGTAGTATAGGAGCACGCGGGATTTCCTACAATGAGCAGTTCTTC. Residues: CASSIGARGISYNEQFF.

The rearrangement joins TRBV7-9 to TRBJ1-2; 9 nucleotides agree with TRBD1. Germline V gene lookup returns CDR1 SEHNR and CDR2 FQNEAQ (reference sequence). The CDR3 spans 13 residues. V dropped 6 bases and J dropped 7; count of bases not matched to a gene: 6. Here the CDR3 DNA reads TGTGCCAGCAGGTTGGGGACAGGGTTTGGCTACACCTTC. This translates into CASRLGTGFGYTF.

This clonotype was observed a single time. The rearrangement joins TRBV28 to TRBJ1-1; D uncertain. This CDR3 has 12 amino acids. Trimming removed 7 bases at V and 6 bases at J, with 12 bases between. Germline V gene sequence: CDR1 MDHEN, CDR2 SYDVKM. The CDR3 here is CASTFQRSEAFF. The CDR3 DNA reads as TGTGCCAGCACCTTCCAGCGCTCTGAAGCTTTCTTT.

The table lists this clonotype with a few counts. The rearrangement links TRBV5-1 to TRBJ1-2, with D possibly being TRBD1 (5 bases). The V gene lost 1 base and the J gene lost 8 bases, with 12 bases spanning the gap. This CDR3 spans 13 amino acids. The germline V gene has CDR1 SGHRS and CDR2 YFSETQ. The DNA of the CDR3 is TGCGCCAGCAGCTTGAGCAGGGTGATCGGCTACACCTTC. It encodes CASSLSRVIGYTF. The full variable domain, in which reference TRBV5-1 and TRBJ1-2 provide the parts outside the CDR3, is KAGVTQTPRYLIKTRGQQVTLSCSPISGHRSVSWYQQTPGQGLQFLFEYFSETQRNKGNFPGRFSGRQFSNSRSEMNVSTLELGDSALYLCASSLSRVIGYTFGSGTRLTVV.

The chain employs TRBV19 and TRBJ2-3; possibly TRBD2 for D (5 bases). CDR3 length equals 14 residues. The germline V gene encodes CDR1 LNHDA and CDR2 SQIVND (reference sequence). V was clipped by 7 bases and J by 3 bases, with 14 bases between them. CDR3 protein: CASTRDVQTDTQYF. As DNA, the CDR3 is TGTGCCAGTACCCGGGATGTTCAGACAGATACGCAGTATTTT.

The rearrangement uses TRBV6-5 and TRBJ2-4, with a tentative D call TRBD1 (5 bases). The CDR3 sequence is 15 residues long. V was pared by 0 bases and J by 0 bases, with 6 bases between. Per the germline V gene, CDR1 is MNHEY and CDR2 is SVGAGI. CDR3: CASSYSRGAKNIQYF. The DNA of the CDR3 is TGTGCCAGCAGTTACTCAAGGGGAGCCAAAAACATTCAGTACTTC.

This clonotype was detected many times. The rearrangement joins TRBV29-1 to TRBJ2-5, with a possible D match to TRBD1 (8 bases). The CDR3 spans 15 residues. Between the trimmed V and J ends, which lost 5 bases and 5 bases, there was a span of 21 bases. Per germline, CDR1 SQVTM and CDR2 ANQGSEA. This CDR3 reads CSVLGPQGEGETQYF. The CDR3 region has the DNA TGCAGCGTTTTGGGTCCACAGGGGGAGGGGGAGACCCAGTACTTC.

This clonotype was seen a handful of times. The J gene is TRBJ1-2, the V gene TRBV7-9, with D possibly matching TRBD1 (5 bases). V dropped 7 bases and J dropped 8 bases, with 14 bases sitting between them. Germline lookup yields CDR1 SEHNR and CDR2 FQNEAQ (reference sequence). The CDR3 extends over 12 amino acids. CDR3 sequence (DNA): TGTGCCAGCAACCTGGGGGTGGGAGGCTACACCTTC. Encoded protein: CASNLGVGGYTF.

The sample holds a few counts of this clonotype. CDR3 sequence (DNA): TGTGCCACCAGTGAACCGGACAGGGGTGACGGCTACACCTTC. It translates to CATSEPDRGDGYTF. The chain links TRBV24-1 to TRBJ1-2; 9 bases are shared with TRBD1. Unmatched junction bases numbered 7, after V lost 4 bases and J lost 8 bases. CDR1 is KGHDR and CDR2 is SFDVKD in the germline V gene. This CDR3 comprises 14 residues.